The sequence of this T cell receptor beta chain was determined in a study of blood T cell dynamics during melanoma immunotherapy. Time point in this sample: week 3, after first cycle of checkpoint inhibitor. Blood was drawn before treatment and at week 3 after checkpoint blockade. At 12 weeks after first infusion, RECIST 1.1 defined response for most patients. Trimming shortened V by 8 bases and J by 9 bases, and 20 bases separated the two germline ends. The CDR3 is 15 residues long. Germline CDR1 is SGHTA and CDR2 is FQGNSA. The study's findings and limits: The study could not tell melanoma-specific clones from general immune activation.

Concerning this clone itself: Antigen specificity is unknown.

This table comes from immunoSEQ multiplex PCR, and its TCRdb copy is limited to in-frame clones, with some not included. Seen here are 10,000 to 12,000 clones, 87% observed once, and the top ten hold approximately 6.9%. The origin of this receptor is a human donor with melanoma. The material sequenced was blood, taken from a patient treated with checkpoint blockade. This chain connects TRBV7-2 to TRBJ1-6, with D possibly matching TRBD1 (5 bases). The CDR3, as DNA: TGTGCCAGCCGGAACTCAGGGTACTTGGGTTCACCCCTCCACTTT. Its translation is CASRNSGYLGSPLHF.